The 2 T cell receptor beta chains presented below share a single source sample, sequenced in a study of T cells in Graves' hyperthyroidism and ophthalmopathy. TCR beta CDR3 region amplification was performed from RNA transcripts. HTBI primers were the set used in a first-round RT-PCR of the TCR CDR3. MiXCR, applied by TCRdb to the multiplex PCR reads, yields one record per CDR3 protein. This table holds 240,000 or so distinct CDR3 sequences, about a sixth found once. Sequencing used blood. The receptors shown here come from a woman between 18 and 29 years old with Graves' ophthalmopathy.

This clonotype appeared a few times. The junction does not match germline at one end; this may be a read error. This chain uses TRBV5-1 with TRBJ2-1, with 9 bases aligning to TRBD2. Germline CDR1 is SGHRS and CDR2 is YFSETQ. The CDR3 runs to 15 residues. CDR3 loop: CANSSGLAPYNEQFF. The CDR3 nucleotides read TGCGCCAACAGCTCAGGACTAGCGCCCTACAATGAGCAGTTCTTC.

This clonotype was counted many times. The rearrangement uses TRBV28 and TRBJ2-3; a weak D match, TRBD2 (6 bases). The germline V gene has CDR1 MDHEN and CDR2 SYDVKM. CDR3 size: 16 residues. V was trimmed by 3 bases and J by 2 bases, leaving 15 bases between them. The CDR3 coding sequence is TGTGCCAGCAGTTTTAGCAGGACTACTATCACAGATACGCAGTATTTT. Amino acid sequence: CASSFSRTTITDTQYF.